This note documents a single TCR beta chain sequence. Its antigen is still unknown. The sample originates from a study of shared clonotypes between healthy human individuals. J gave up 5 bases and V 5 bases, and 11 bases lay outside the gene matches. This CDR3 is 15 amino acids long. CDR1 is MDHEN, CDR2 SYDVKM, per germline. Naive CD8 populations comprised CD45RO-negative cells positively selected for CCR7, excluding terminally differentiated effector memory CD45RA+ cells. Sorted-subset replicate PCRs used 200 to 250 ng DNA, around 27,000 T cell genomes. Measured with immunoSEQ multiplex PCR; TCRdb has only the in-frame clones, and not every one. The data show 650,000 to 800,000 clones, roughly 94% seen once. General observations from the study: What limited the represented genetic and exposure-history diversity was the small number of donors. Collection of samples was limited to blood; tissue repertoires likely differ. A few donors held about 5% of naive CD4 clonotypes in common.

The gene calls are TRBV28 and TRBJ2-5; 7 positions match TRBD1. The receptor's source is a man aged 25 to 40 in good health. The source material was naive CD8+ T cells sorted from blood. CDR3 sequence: CASSTRQGVKETQYF. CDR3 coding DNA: TGTGCCAGCAGTACCCGACAGGGTGTGAAGGAGACCCAGTACTTC. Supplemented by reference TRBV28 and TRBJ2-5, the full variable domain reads DVKVTQSSRYLVKRTGEKVFLECVQDMDHENMFWYRQDPGLGLRLIYFSYDVKMKEKGDIPEGYSVSREKKERFSLILESASTNQTSMYLCASSTRQGVKETQYFGPGTRLLVL.